The TCR beta chain under discussion was sequenced for a study of CD8+CD57+ T cells in acquired aplastic anemia. Genomic DNA, serving as template, underwent TCR beta VDJ and CDR3 profiling. MiXCR, applied by TCRdb to the reads, yields one record per CDR3 protein. This sample has hundreds of thousands of distinct CDR3 sequences, with more than 25% found just once. CDR3 length equals 16 residues. J gave up 4 bases and V 0 bases, and 6 bases lay outside the gene matches. Germline V gives CDR1 SNHLY, CDR2 FYNNEI. All sequencing subjects had displayed CD8+CD57+ cell expansion on flow cytometry. The specimen was sorted CD4+, CD8+, or CD8+CD57+ T cells (not recorded which) from PBMCs. The receptor comes from a human donor with aplastic anemia. This chain connects TRBV2 to TRBJ1-5; 7 nucleotides match TRBD1. CDR3 in DNA: TGTGCCAGCAGTGAAGCGGTCGGGACAGATAATCAGCCCCAGCATTTT. Protein: CASSEAVGTDNQPQHF.